Listed below are T cell receptor beta chains from one sample, sequenced in a study of OX40 agonist ivuxolimab in advanced cancers. Repertoires were generated with immunoSEQ multiplex PCR, while TCRdb's copy carries only in-frame clones and drops some. The sample yields about 80,000 clones, 70% to 90% seen once. This specimen consisted of CD4+ or CD8+ T cells sorted from blood, obtained in a trial of the OX40 agonist ivuxolimab. These receptors were obtained from an adult with an advanced solid tumor such as melanoma, head and neck, liver or kidney cancer. CDR3s include the opening cysteine and the closing phenylalanine or tryptophan. Each record gives: J gene, V gene, CDR3 length, clone size, D gene, CDR3 DNA, CDR3 protein. The D gene is left open where the match is weak. Clone size, where shown, is once, few, many, or a class for clones that have expanded.

TRBJ2-7 TRBV5-1 14 - - TGCGCCAGCAGCTTTAACGGACTAACCTACGAGCAGTACTTC CASSFNGLTYEQYF
TRBJ2-5 TRBV10-3 13 - - TGTGCCATCAGGCTCAGCCACCAAGAGACCCAGTACTTC CAIRLSHQETQYF
TRBJ2-1 TRBV30 13 once - TGTGCCTGGATCCCGGGGCAGTACAATGAGCAGTTCTTC CAWIPGQYNEQFF
TRBJ1-2 TRBV7-8 15 once - TGTGCCAGCAGCTTAGGTCTTCGGGACTACTATGGCTACACCTTC CASSLGLRDYYGYTF
TRBJ2-7 TRBV7-2 15 - - TGTGCCAGCAGCTTAGGGCAGGAGAGCTCCTACGAGCAGTACTTC CASSLGQESSYEQYF
TRBJ2-1 TRBV5-8 14 - - TGTGCCAGCATTGGATTAAGCTCCTACAATGAGCAGTTCTTC CASIGLSSYNEQFF
TRBJ1-5 TRBV1 17 - - TGCACCAGCAGCCAAGATAGGACATATCATAGCAATCAGCCCCAGCATTTT CTSSQDRTYHSNQPQHF
TRBJ2-1 TRBV5-1 16 - TRBD1 TGCGCCAGCAGCTTGGTTGGGACAGGGGACTACAATGAGCAGTTCTTC CASSLVGTGDYNEQFF
TRBJ2-7 TRBV7-9 15 - TRBD1 TGTGCCAGCAGGTTGGAGGACAGGCCGAATTACGAGCAGTACTTC CASRLEDRPNYEQYF
TRBJ2-2 TRBV4-2 15 - - TGTGCCAGCAGCCAAGTAGCGACCTACACCGGGGAGCTGTTTTTT CASSQVATYTGELFF
TRBJ2-7 TRBV10-3 14 once - TGTGCCATCAGTGACAAGGGTTTATTGAACGAGCAGTACTTC CAISDKGLLNEQYF
TRBJ2-3 TRBV5-1 16 - TRBD2 TGCGCCAGCAGCTTGGGACTAGCGGGGTTAAGAGATACGCAGTATTTT CASSLGLAGLRDTQYF
TRBJ2-1 TRBV7-8 15 - - TGTGCCAGCAGCTTCGGGCCGAGGGGGGACGATGAGCAGTTCTTC CASSFGPRGDDEQFF
TRBJ1-2 TRBV29-1 13 - - TGCAGCGTTGGGTCACCGGGAGCCGAAGGCTACACCTTC CSVGSPGAEGYTF